The rows below give T cell receptor beta chains drawn from one sample of a study of control samples from healthy donors and cancer patients. Profiled with immunoSEQ multiplex PCR; TCRdb holds only in-frame clones, not every one. The table shows around 68,000 clones, with approximately 88% occurring only once. Sequencing input: PBMCs. The receptor set was obtained from a woman aged 45-59 years with lung cancer. Each CDR3 is given with its conserved first and last residue. The order of the fields is D gene, V gene, J gene, clone size, CDR3 protein, CDR3 DNA. The D gene is left open where the match is weak. For some rows the clone size is stated as once, few or many, or as a class when expanded; others skip it.

D gene: TRBD1; V gene: TRBV5-5; J gene: TRBJ1-4; clone size: .; CDR3 protein: CASSGTGEEATNEKLFF; CDR3 DNA: TGTGCCAGCAGCGGGACAGGGGAGGAAGCAACTAATGAAAAACTGTTTTTT
D gene: .; V gene: TRBV2; J gene: TRBJ1-1; clone size: .; CDR3 protein: CASSPTGGIAFF; CDR3 DNA: TGTGCCAGCAGCCCCACCGGGGGCATAGCTTTCTTT
D gene: .; V gene: TRBV10-3; J gene: TRBJ2-3; clone size: .; CDR3 protein: CAISEANTQYF; CDR3 DNA: TGTGCCATCAGTGAGGCAAATACGCAGTATTTT
D gene: .; V gene: TRBV7-2; J gene: TRBJ2-2; clone size: once; CDR3 protein: CASSFIPRANTGELFF; CDR3 DNA: TGTGCCAGCAGCTTCATTCCCAGGGCGAACACCGGGGAGCTGTTTTTT
D gene: .; V gene: TRBV4-2; J gene: TRBJ2-4; clone size: .; CDR3 protein: CASSQESGAKNIQYF; CDR3 DNA: TGTGCCAGCAGCCAAGAAAGTGGAGCCAAAAACATTCAGTACTTC
D gene: .; V gene: TRBV7-9; J gene: TRBJ1-2; clone size: .; CDR3 protein: CASSHSAGGPSYGYTF; CDR3 DNA: TGTGCCAGCAGCCACTCTGCCGGGGGACCTAGCTATGGCTACACCTTC
D gene: TRBD1; V gene: TRBV11-1; J gene: TRBJ2-7; clone size: .; CDR3 protein: CASSPRQGLVNEQYF; CDR3 DNA: TGTGCCAGCAGCCCGCGACAGGGGTTGGTGAACGAGCAGTACTTC
D gene: .; V gene: TRBV9; J gene: TRBJ1-2; clone size: .; CDR3 protein: CASSGDGINYGYTF; CDR3 DNA: TGTGCCAGCAGCGGGGACGGAATCAACTATGGCTACACCTTC
D gene: .; V gene: TRBV9; J gene: TRBJ1-1; clone size: .; CDR3 protein: CASSVSPNTEAFF; CDR3 DNA: TGTGCCAGCAGTGTTTCTCCGAACACTGAAGCTTTCTTT
D gene: TRBD1; V gene: TRBV4-1; J gene: TRBJ2-5; clone size: .; CDR3 protein: CASSQLPGQIQETQYF; CDR3 DNA: TGCGCCAGCAGCCAACTCCCGGGACAGATCCAAGAGACCCAGTACTTC
D gene: .; V gene: TRBV28; J gene: TRBJ1-5; clone size: .; CDR3 protein: CASSSLAGVNQPQHF; CDR3 DNA: TGTGCCAGCAGTTCCCTGGCAGGGGTAAATCAGCCCCAGCATTTT
D gene: TRBD1; V gene: TRBV30; J gene: TRBJ1-3; clone size: .; CDR3 protein: CAWRVQGGSGNTIYF; CDR3 DNA: TGTGCCTGGAGGGTACAGGGGGGCTCTGGAAACACCATATATTTT
D gene: TRBD1; V gene: TRBV11-2; J gene: TRBJ1-2; clone size: few; CDR3 protein: CASRDRGSVDGYTF; CDR3 DNA: TGTGCCAGCAGGGACAGGGGTTCGGTGGATGGCTACACCTTC
D gene: .; V gene: TRBV7-9; J gene: TRBJ1-1; clone size: .; CDR3 protein: CASSQDRGAAFF; CDR3 DNA: TGTGCCAGCAGCCAGGACCGTGGGGCCGCTTTCTTT
D gene: TRBD1; V gene: TRBV27; J gene: TRBJ1-1; clone size: .; CDR3 protein: CASSHSGQGAVSTEAFF; CDR3 DNA: TGTGCCAGCAGTCACTCGGGACAGGGGGCGGTCAGCACTGAAGCTTTCTTT
D gene: TRBD2; V gene: TRBV6-5; J gene: TRBJ2-5; clone size: .; CDR3 protein: CASGASGEETQYF; CDR3 DNA: TGTGCCTCGGGGGCTAGCGGGGAAGAGACCCAGTACTTC
D gene: .; V gene: TRBV24-1; J gene: TRBJ1-5; clone size: .; CDR3 protein: CATSDSRSQPQHF; CDR3 DNA: TGTGCCACCAGTGATTCACGGAGTCAGCCCCAGCATTTT
D gene: .; V gene: TRBV27; J gene: TRBJ1-6; clone size: .; CDR3 protein: CASSFWASPLHF; CDR3 DNA: TGTGCCAGCAGTTTTTGGGCTTCACCCCTCCACTTT
D gene: .; V gene: TRBV12-3/TRBV12-4; J gene: TRBJ2-1; clone size: few; CDR3 protein: CASSLFRGDEQFF; CDR3 DNA: TGTGCCAGCAGTTTATTTAGGGGGGATGAGCAGTTCTTC
D gene: .; V gene: TRBV18; J gene: TRBJ1-5; clone size: .; CDR3 protein: CASSPRAVINQPQHF; CDR3 DNA: TGTGCCAGCTCACCACGGGCTGTTATCAATCAGCCCCAGCATTTT
D gene: .; V gene: TRBV4-2; J gene: TRBJ2-5; clone size: .; CDR3 protein: CASSQDGVQETQYF; CDR3 DNA: TGTGCCAGCAGCCAAGATGGGGTCCAAGAGACCCAGTACTTC
D gene: .; V gene: TRBV3-1/TRBV3-2; J gene: TRBJ1-3; clone size: .; CDR3 protein: CASSLRLRNTIYF; CDR3 DNA: TGTGCCAGCAGCCTCCGACTTCGAAACACCATATATTTT
D gene: .; V gene: TRBV6-5; J gene: TRBJ1-2; clone size: .; CDR3 protein: CASSYRVFYGYTF; CDR3 DNA: TGTGCCAGCAGTTACCGGGTATTCTATGGCTACACCTTC
D gene: .; V gene: TRBV11-3; J gene: TRBJ1-2; clone size: few; CDR3 protein: CASSLAGNNYGYTF; CDR3 DNA: TGTGCCAGCAGCTTAGCAGGGAATAACTATGGCTACACCTTC
D gene: .; V gene: TRBV9; J gene: TRBJ2-1; clone size: .; CDR3 protein: CASSVEGLNYNEQFF; CDR3 DNA: TGTGCCAGCAGCGTAGAAGGGCTAAATTACAATGAGCAGTTCTTC
D gene: .; V gene: TRBV3-1/TRBV3-2; J gene: TRBJ1-1; clone size: .; CDR3 protein: CASSWLDTEAFF; CDR3 DNA: TGTGCCAGCAGCTGGCTAGACACTGAAGCTTTCTTT
D gene: TRBD1; V gene: TRBV18; J gene: TRBJ2-1; clone size: .; CDR3 protein: CASSPDRANEQFF; CDR3 DNA: TGTGCCAGCTCACCAGACAGGGCAAATGAGCAGTTCTTC
D gene: TRBD1; V gene: TRBV11-1; J gene: TRBJ2-7; clone size: .; CDR3 protein: CASSWDRDRGGDEQYF; CDR3 DNA: TGTGCCAGCAGCTGGGACCGGGACAGGGGAGGTGACGAGCAGTACTTC
D gene: .; V gene: TRBV5-4; J gene: TRBJ1-6; clone size: few; CDR3 protein: CASSSDASNSPLHF; CDR3 DNA: TGTGCCAGCAGCTCGGACGCAAGTAATTCACCCCTCCACTTT
D gene: .; V gene: TRBV27; J gene: TRBJ1-3; clone size: once; CDR3 protein: CASRTGSSSGNTIYF; CDR3 DNA: TGTGCCAGCAGAACAGGGTCGAGCTCTGGAAACACCATATATTTT
D gene: .; V gene: TRBV7-2; J gene: TRBJ1-1; clone size: once; CDR3 protein: CASSLVDSISMNTEAFF; CDR3 DNA: TGTGCCAGCAGCTTAGTAGACAGTATTTCGATGAACACTGAAGCTTTCTTT
D gene: .; V gene: TRBV20-1; J gene: TRBJ2-7; clone size: .; CDR3 protein: CSARASYEQYF; CDR3 DNA: TGCAGTGCTAGGGCATCCTACGAGCAGTACTTC
D gene: TRBD2; V gene: TRBV9; J gene: TRBJ2-3; clone size: once; CDR3 protein: CASSVATSGGLDTQYF; CDR3 DNA: TGTGCCAGCAGCGTAGCGACTAGCGGGGGGTTGGATACGCAGTATTTT
D gene: .; V gene: TRBV5-8; J gene: TRBJ2-7; clone size: .; CDR3 protein: CASSFNREQYF; CDR3 DNA: TGTGCCAGCAGCTTTAATCGCGAGCAGTACTTC
D gene: TRBD1; V gene: TRBV7-2; J gene: TRBJ1-1; clone size: .; CDR3 protein: CASSRRQGDTEAFF; CDR3 DNA: TGTGCCAGCAGCCGGAGACAGGGCGACACTGAAGCTTTCTTT
D gene: TRBD1; V gene: TRBV5-6; J gene: TRBJ1-1; clone size: .; CDR3 protein: CASSSAGDRVF; CDR3 DNA: TGTGCCAGCAGCTCGGCCGGGGACAGGGTGTTT
D gene: .; V gene: TRBV7-2; J gene: TRBJ1-1; clone size: .; CDR3 protein: CASSLGGTTEAFF; CDR3 DNA: TGTGCCAGCAGCTTAGGAGGTACTACTGAAGCTTTCTTT
D gene: .; V gene: TRBV7-6; J gene: TRBJ2-1; clone size: .; CDR3 protein: CASSLGAVNYNEQFF; CDR3 DNA: TGTGCCAGCAGCTTAGGGGCAGTTAACTACAATGAGCAGTTCTTC
D gene: .; V gene: TRBV9; J gene: TRBJ1-2; clone size: .; CDR3 protein: CASSPRAGEGDGYTF; CDR3 DNA: TGTGCCAGCAGCCCCCGTGCAGGGGAGGGCGATGGCTACACCTTC
D gene: .; V gene: TRBV11-2; J gene: TRBJ1-3; clone size: .; CDR3 protein: CASSLEGRGGSTIYF; CDR3 DNA: TGTGCCAGCAGCTTAGAAGGCAGGGGAGGGTCCACCATATATTTT
D gene: .; V gene: TRBV30; J gene: TRBJ2-1; clone size: .; CDR3 protein: CAWFIGGLGEFF; CDR3 DNA: TGTGCCTGGTTTATAGGGGGGCTCGGGGAGTTCTTC
D gene: .; V gene: TRBV5-4; J gene: TRBJ2-4; clone size: once; CDR3 protein: CASSLGGSSAKNIQYF; CDR3 DNA: TGTGCCAGCAGCTTGGGGGGATCTAGTGCAAAAAACATTCAGTACTTC
D gene: .; V gene: TRBV7-9; J gene: TRBJ2-7; clone size: .; CDR3 protein: CASSLGFSGEEQYF; CDR3 DNA: TGTGCCAGCAGCTTAGGCTTTTCCGGCGAGGAGCAGTACTTC
D gene: TRBD1; V gene: TRBV5-8; J gene: TRBJ1-6; clone size: .; CDR3 protein: CASSFDGTGSSYNSPLHF; CDR3 DNA: TGTGCCAGCAGTTTCGACGGGACAGGGAGCTCCTATAATTCACCCCTCCACTTT
D gene: .; V gene: TRBV20-1; J gene: TRBJ2-3; clone size: .; CDR3 protein: CSASSGEAQYF; CDR3 DNA: TGCAGTGCTAGCTCAGGGGAGGCGCAGTATTTT
D gene: TRBD1; V gene: TRBV7-6; J gene: TRBJ2-7; clone size: .; CDR3 protein: CASRGQGGLNEQYF; CDR3 DNA: TGTGCCAGCAGGGGACAGGGAGGGTTAAACGAGCAGTACTTC
D gene: .; V gene: TRBV18; J gene: TRBJ1-2; clone size: .; CDR3 protein: CASSREGDANYGYTF; CDR3 DNA: TGTGCCAGCTCGAGAGAGGGGGACGCTAACTATGGCTACACCTTC
D gene: TRBD1; V gene: TRBV3-1/TRBV3-2; J gene: TRBJ1-1; clone size: .; CDR3 protein: CASSPTGGLTEAFF; CDR3 DNA: TGTGCCAGCAGCCCCACAGGGGGCTTGACTGAAGCTTTCTTT
D gene: .; V gene: TRBV6-5; J gene: TRBJ2-3; clone size: .; CDR3 protein: CASTFTDTQYF; CDR3 DNA: TGTGCCAGCACCTTCACAGATACGCAGTATTTT
D gene: .; V gene: TRBV29-1; J gene: TRBJ2-1; clone size: .; CDR3 protein: CSVVPPDYNEQFF; CDR3 DNA: TGCAGCGTTGTCCCTCCTGACTACAATGAGCAGTTCTTC
D gene: .; V gene: TRBV11-2; J gene: TRBJ1-2; clone size: .; CDR3 protein: CASSTATRGWDGYTF; CDR3 DNA: TGTGCCAGCAGCACAGCCACACGGGGGTGGGATGGCTACACCTTC
D gene: .; V gene: TRBV7-2; J gene: TRBJ1-1; clone size: .; CDR3 protein: CASSLQGFTEAFF; CDR3 DNA: TGTGCCAGCAGCCTTCAGGGGTTCACTGAAGCTTTCTTT
D gene: .; V gene: TRBV29-1; J gene: TRBJ1-1; clone size: once; CDR3 protein: CSVSPAVGMNTEAFF; CDR3 DNA: TGCAGCGTTTCCCCGGCGGTCGGCATGAACACTGAAGCTTTCTTT
D gene: TRBD2; V gene: TRBV5-1; J gene: TRBJ2-7; clone size: .; CDR3 protein: CASSSSAGVSYEQYF; CDR3 DNA: TGCGCCAGCAGCTCTTCAGCGGGGGTATCCTACGAGCAGTACTTC
D gene: .; V gene: TRBV10-1; J gene: TRBJ2-7; clone size: .; CDR3 protein: CASNHRDPLYEQYF; CDR3 DNA: TGCGCCAGCAACCACCGGGACCCCCTCTACGAGCAGTACTTC
D gene: TRBD1; V gene: TRBV24-1; J gene: TRBJ2-1; clone size: few; CDR3 protein: CATTTGQGDEQFF; CDR3 DNA: TGTGCCACGACCACTGGACAGGGCGATGAGCAGTTCTTC
D gene: .; V gene: TRBV18; J gene: TRBJ1-2; clone size: .; CDR3 protein: CASSPPLPGTYGYTF; CDR3 DNA: TGTGCCAGCTCACCACCTTTACCGGGGACCTATGGCTACACCTTC
D gene: .; V gene: TRBV28; J gene: TRBJ2-7; clone size: .; CDR3 protein: CASSLWSGEDYEQYF; CDR3 DNA: TGTGCCAGCAGTTTATGGTCAGGGGAGGACTACGAGCAGTACTTC
D gene: .; V gene: TRBV2; J gene: TRBJ2-7; clone size: .; CDR3 protein: CASSRGEQAAYEQYF; CDR3 DNA: TGTGCCAGCAGTAGGGGTGAACAGGCCGCATACGAGCAGTACTTC
D gene: TRBD1; V gene: TRBV2; J gene: TRBJ1-6; clone size: .; CDR3 protein: CASSSWGQGSSYNSPLHF; CDR3 DNA: TGTGCCAGCAGTTCCTGGGGACAGGGTAGCTCCTATAATTCACCCCTCCACTTT